The source of this T cell receptor (beta chain) is a study of control samples from healthy donors and cancer patients. Clones were sequenced by immunoSEQ multiplex PCR, and TCRdb holds only the in-frame ones, with some missing. The data hold around 80,000 clones, with 94% observed a single time. The CDR3 is 14 amino acids. The germline V and J ends were trimmed by 3 bases and 6 bases, with 14 bases remaining between them. Germline loops: CDR1 LGHDT, CDR2 YNNKEL (reference sequence). The source of this sequence is a woman in her 30s in good health. The chain joins TRBV3-1 (or the pseudogene TRBV3-2) to TRBJ1-2; maybe TRBD1 (6 bases). The source material was blood. CDR3 nucleotide sequence: TGTGCCAGCAGCCAGGTCTTCGGGGGCAATGGCTACACCTTC. Its protein product is CASSQVFGGNGYTF.